The 8 T cell receptor beta chains given below trace back to one sample, sequenced in a study of shared clonotypes between healthy human individuals. The assay was immunoSEQ multiplex PCR, and TCRdb's table has in-frame clones only and misses some. The data hold 300,000 to 400,000 clones, with 70% to 75% observed a single time. Sample: memory CD4+ T cells sorted from blood. Indicated subset: CD45RA-negative fraction. The receptors were gathered from a man aged 30 to 45 in good health.

V gene TRBV6-4 combines with J gene TRBJ2-1; TRBD2 agrees at 10 bases. The CDR3 extends over 15 amino acids. Per the germline V gene, CDR1 is MRHNA and CDR2 is SNTAGT. Trimming took 4 bases from V and 0 from J; bases not matched to a gene: 0. CDR3 residues: CASSGTSGSYNEQFF. CDR3 sequence (DNA): TGTGCCAGCAGTGGGACTAGCGGCTCCTACAATGAGCAGTTCTTC.

This rearrangement joins TRBV7-9 to TRBJ2-5, with a tentative D call TRBD2 (6 bases). Germline assignment: CDR1 SEHNR and CDR2 FQNEAQ (reference sequence). This CDR3 has 15 amino acids. Trimming took off 4 bases at V and 2 bases at J, with 14 bases between the two ends. The CDR3 region has the DNA TGTGCCAGCAGCTATACTAGCTCTGCTCAAGAGACCCAGTACTTC. This gives the protein CASSYTSSAQETQYF. Full variable domain (outside the CDR3, taken from reference TRBV7-9 and TRBJ2-5): DTGVSQNPRHKITKRGQNVTFRCDPISEHNRLYWYRQTLGQGPEFLTYFQNEAQLEKSRLLSDRFSAERPKGSFSTLEIQRTEQGDSAMYLCASSYTSSAQETQYFGPGTRLLVL.

The J gene is TRBJ2-2, the V gene TRBV5-6; tentatively, D is TRBD2 (6 bases). Trimming removed 4 bases from V and 6 bases from J, with 16 bases in between. The germline V gene has CDR1 SGHDT and CDR2 YYEEEE. The CDR3 totals 15 residues. In DNA, the CDR3 is TGTGCCAGCAGCCAACTAGGCGGGGTATCCGGGGAGCTGTTTTTT. Protein: CASSQLGGVSGELFF.

The chain combines TRBV5-1 with TRBJ1-1, with 8 bases matching TRBD1. The germline CDR1 and CDR2 sequences are SGHRS and YFSETQ. The CDR3 is 16 amino acids. Unmatched junction bases numbered 9, after V lost 4 bases and J lost 1 base. In DNA, the CDR3 is TGCGCCAGCAGCCCTCTTCCAGGGGGCCCGAACACTGAAGCTTTCTTT. It codes for CASSPLPGGPNTEAFF.

Regarding this clone: Given a much more abundant clone one base away, this may be a read error. Here the CDR3 DNA reads TGTGCCAGCAGTTTCTGGGGAGTTGGAGCGGGTGTTTACAATGAGCAGTTCTTC. This translates into CASSFWGVGAGVYNEQFF. V usage is TRBV27 and J usage is TRBJ2-1, with a weak D call TRBD2 (6 bases). CDR1 is MNHEY, CDR2 SMNVEV, per germline (reference sequence). This CDR3 is built from 18 residues. V lost 3 bases and J lost 4, with 22 bases in between.

V usage is TRBV5-4 and J usage is TRBJ2-1; no reliable D call. Trimming took off 1 base at V and 10 bases at J, with 6 bases between the two ends. The length of the CDR3 is 11 residues. CDR1 SGHNT and CDR2 YYREEE come from the germline V gene (reference sequence). In DNA form, the CDR3 reads TGTGCCAGCAGCTTGCTTGGCGAGCAGTTCTTC. Encoded protein: CASSLLGEQFF.

This chain connects TRBV29-1 to TRBJ2-3; the match to TRBD2 covers 12 bases. The ends lost 6 bases at V and 3 bases at J; junction bases unmatched: 7. Germline lookup yields CDR1 SQVTM and CDR2 ANQGSEA. This CDR3 is 15 amino acids long. CDR3 sequence: CSVGTTSGRTDTQYF. In nucleotides, the CDR3 is TGCAGCGTGGGGACTACTAGCGGGAGGACAGATACGCAGTATTTT.

This clone was counted a single time. The chain joins TRBV6-1 to TRBJ2-7; 7 nucleotides line up with TRBD2. The CDR3 consists of 15 residues. V lost 6 bases to trimming and J lost 0 bases; unmatched junction nucleotides: 8. From germline, CDR1 is MNHNS and CDR2 SASEGT. CDR3 protein: CASRGGGTGSYEQYF. Written as DNA, the CDR3 is TGTGCCAGCAGGGGCGGGGGTACAGGCTCCTACGAGCAGTACTTC.